This TCR beta chain was documented in a study of shared clonotypes between healthy human individuals (dated by TCRdb to the early 2020s). Looking at the study overall: The cohort comprised a couple of women and three men aged 18 to 49 years. For each donor, three plates each were used for CD4 naive and CD4 memory, two plates were used for CD8 naive, and one plate was used for CD8 memory. Blood TCR repertoires of five healthy adults were deeply sequenced to estimate repertoire size and the extent of clonotype sharing between individuals. Different laboratories and diverse techniques were used to prepare libraries and sequence TCR repertoires, to increase sequencing depth and limit assay-specific biases. Between about 0.8 and 8.9 billion PBMCs per donor were obtained by leukapheresis. General findings and caveats noted by the study authors: Pairwise subsampling indicated that sequencing depth was expected to affect the degree of clonotype sharing among donors. Clonotypes shared by all four sorted-subset donors showed higher generation probabilities than non-shared clonotypes. When a handful of donors were compared, the shared fraction of clonotypes was about 5% for naive CD4, around 3.6% for naive CD8, 2.3% for memory CD4, and approximately 0.4% for memory CD8. Sampling was restricted to blood, and TCR repertoires in tissues likely differ from the TCR repertoires found in blood. Because the study included a small number of donors, the genetic and exposure-history diversity represented was limited. Larger estimated clonotype richness was generally found for naive subsets than for memory subsets. Incomplete sequencing was indicated by rarefaction of sorted-subset datasets, despite the large sequencing depth.

CDR1 and CDR2 are read off the germline V gene as SGHNT and YENEEA. V loses 4 bases, J loses 9 bases, and the germline ends lie 10 bases apart. Counted from cysteine to phenylalanine, this CDR3 has 13 amino acids. This entry keeps only the CDR3 DNA: 39 bases, framed from base 1. Using the deep immunoSEQ assay, TCR CDR3 regions were amplified from genomic DNA by multiplex PCR. Genomic DNA extracted from each cell subset was distributed evenly over all wells of several immunoSEQ 96-well plates, and each plate served as one replicate. For sorted subsets, each replicate PCR was loaded with 200 ng genomic DNA, equivalent to 25,000 to 30,000 T cell genomes. Purified libraries were quantified with a Qubit 3.0 fluorometer, sized on a Bioanalyzer 2100, and re-quantified with the KAPA Library Quantification kit. Each immunoSEQ 96-well plate was sequenced on its own single-read 150-cycle Illumina NextSeq 550 flow cell. The study's processing was this. The immunoSEQ output contained only junctional sequences without quality scores, so filtering could not match that applied to full-length reads. Sequences were annotated with PyIR, a Python wrapper for IgBLAST v1.9, using IMGT germline references to assign V/J genes and CDR3. Any read was removed if the V/J assignment was weak (E-value above 1e-6), the CDR3 was missing, or the read contained stop codons, out-of-frame junctions, or ambiguous translated residues. A V3J clonotype was defined by an identical inferred V gene, J gene, and CDR3 amino acid sequence. To compute the percentage overlap between repertoires, the number of shared unique clonotypes was divided by the size of the smaller repertoire. RTK rarefaction, the Chao1 estimator, and Recon v2.1 estimates of unobserved clonotypes were used to assess repertoire richness. Generation probabilities were computed with OLGA for all TCRbeta clonotypes obtained by the gDNA method from a handful of donors. In TCRdb, the immuneACCESS table is reduced to in-frame sequences with V and J assigned. These tables do not hold every clone; where another copy was compared, an unresolved V gene accounts for under half, and the others remain unexplained. V, J and clone size were drawn from that table, and D and trimming were deduced from the DNA. The sample table records about 2,500,000 clones; 85% to 95% of these occur just once. 0.11% to 0.15% of the sample is in the top ten clones.

A remark on this clone: This receptor's antigen is unknown. No clone much larger than this one lies a single base away; base qualities are absent.

The donors were healthy, HIV-negative adults who had no recently reported acute infections or vaccinations. Every donor was a Caucasian adult living in Nashville, Tennessee, USA. Magnetic negative selection was used to enrich CD4+ T cells, after which naive cells were positively selected on CD45RA and the negative fraction became the memory subset. Blood was obtained by leukapheresis, after which PBMCs were separated by Ficoll-Histopaque density gradient centrifugation and cryopreserved in liquid nitrogen vapor phase. Purity and quantity of every magnetically sorted T cell population were checked by analytical flow cytometry. Each sorted fraction had its genomic DNA isolated and then quantified by UV absorbance on a Nanodrop 2000c.

Sequenced input: naive CD4+ T cells sorted from blood. This specimen's cell subset or site label, per the study, means: CD45RA+ positively selected. This chain is built from TRBV11-3 and TRBJ1-6, with no confident D gene call. The TCR originated in a man younger than 30 in good health. The nucleotides read TGTGCCAGCAGCTCCCAAATGGGTTCACCCCTCCACTTT. Its translation is CASSSQMGSPLHF.